This record looks at one T cell receptor beta chain sequence and its context. The sample comes from a study of blood T cell repertoires in COVID-19. Study-wide background: The United States, Italy and Spain provided the acute and convalescent COVID-19 samples. PBMCs, B-cell-depleted T cells, or T cells provided the cDNA or gDNA that made up the material.

V was clipped by 7 bases and J by 0 bases; unmatched bases: 5. Germline CDR1 and CDR2: SGHAT and FQNNGV. The CDR3 sequence is 14 residues long. Recruited during active infection, patients (from Seattle) were subsequently followed longitudinally. Only in-frame clones appear in the TCRdb table, and some are missing; sequencing was by immunoSEQ multiplex PCR. The sample yields 120,000 to 150,000 clones, over 75% seen once. Sequencing was performed on peripheral blood. V is TRBV11-2 and J is TRBJ1-2, with 7 nucleotides matching TRBD1. The source of this sequence is a woman aged 55-70 years with COVID-19, enrolled during active disease. The CDR3 DNA sequence: TGTGCCAGCACCCCCGACAGGGCTAACTATGGCTACACCTTC. Protein sequence: CASTPDRANYGYTF. Using reference TRBV11-2 and TRBJ1-2 for the parts outside the CDR3, the full variable domain is EAGVAQSPRYKIIEKRQSVAFWCNPISGHATLYWYQQILGQGPKLLIQFQNNGVVDDSQLPKDRFSAERLKGVDSTLKIQPAKLEDSAVYLCASTPDRANYGYTFGSGTRLTVV.